Sequencing of this TCR beta chain was carried out in a study of T-cell reconstitution after alpha-beta-depleted transplantation in children. Unique molecular identifiers were built into the TCRbeta library. TCRdb reanalysed the PCR reads using MiXCR and keeps one entry per CDR3 protein. The table shows 490,000 or so distinct CDR3 sequences, with roughly an eighth occurring only once. This clonotype was seen a handful of times. This CDR3 comprises 19 residues. Trimming took 3 bases from V and 4 from J, leaving 25 bases between them. The sequence was obtained from a human donor who donated a stem cell graft to a child with combined immunodeficiency. Material: PBMCs from the stem cell graft donor, obtained from the stem cell graft. The V call is TRBV12-3 or TRBV12-4, the J call TRBJ2-1; weak D call: TRBD2 (5 bases). CDR3 in amino acids: CASSFTPIWDRKRYNEQFF. Written as DNA, the CDR3 is TGTGCCAGCAGTTTTACCCCCATCTGGGATCGGAAGCGGTACAATGAGCAGTTCTTC.